Following are 12 T cell receptor beta chains from one sample sequenced in a study of a mutant IDH1 vaccine in newly diagnosed glioma. Here immunoSEQ multiplex PCR was the method, and the copy in TCRdb shows in-frame clones only, minus some. Among 68,000 or so clones listed, 79% were seen once. Time point: baseline, week 1 (first vaccination visit). As for treatment: pre-vaccination baseline after standard-of-care therapy. This sample comprised PBMCs, obtained from a glioma patient treated with radiotherapy, temozolomide or both. The receptor source for this set is a man over 45 with glioma.

This chain joins TRBV2 and TRBJ2-3, with TRBD1 matching 9 bases. Unmatched junction bases numbered 4, after V lost 4 bases and J lost 2 bases. Germline assignment: CDR1 SNHLY and CDR2 FYNNEI. The CDR3 runs to 15 residues. Written as DNA, the CDR3 is TGTGCCAGCAGTGCGGACAGGGGTAACACAGATACGCAGTATTTT. This encodes CASSADRGNTDTQYF.

This chain connects TRBV7-9 to TRBJ2-1, with a possible D match to TRBD1 (5 bases). V lost 1 base, J lost 7 bases, and 5 bases lay in between. The CDR3 is made up of 12 amino acids. Germline V gives CDR1 SEHNR, CDR2 FQNEAQ (reference sequence). CDR3 amino acids: CASSLEGNEQFF. In DNA form, the CDR3 reads TGTGCCAGCAGCTTAGAGGGGAATGAGCAGTTCTTC.

The CDR3 spells CASSPFGRASTDTQYF. The CDR3 DNA is TGTGCCAGCAGCCCTTTTGGCAGGGCTAGCACAGATACGCAGTATTTT. The rearrangement joins TRBV5-4 to TRBJ2-3; the D gene is possibly TRBD1 (5 bases). The CDR3 spans 16 residues. CDR1 and CDR2 from the germline V gene are SGHNT and YYREEE (reference sequence). V was cut by 4 bases and J by 0 bases, with 15 bases left in between. The whole variable domain, remainder taken from reference TRBV5-4 and TRBJ2-3, is ETGVTQSPTHLIKTRGQQVTLRCSSQSGHNTVSWYQQALGQGPQFIFQYYREEENGRGNFPPRFSGLQFPNYSSELNVNALELDDSALYLCASSPFGRASTDTQYFGPGTRLTVL.

The V and J genes are TRBV15 and TRBJ1-4; D is ambiguous. Germline V gives CDR1 LNHNV, CDR2 YYDKDF (reference sequence). The CDR3 contains 14 residues. Trimming left V 4 bases short and J 7 bases short, with 13 bases between. CDR3 bases: TGTGCCACCAGCAAAAGGATGGGCGTTGAAAAACTGTTTTTT. Translating gives CATSKRMGVEKLFF. Full variable domain (outside the CDR3, taken from reference TRBV15 and TRBJ1-4): DAMVIQNPRYQVTQFGKPVTLSCSQTLNHNVMYWYQQKSSQAPKLLFHYYDKDFNNEADTPDNFQSRRPNTSFCFLDIRSPGLGDTAMYLCATSKRMGVEKLFFGSGTQLSVL.

This clone was seen a handful of times. J is TRBJ2-1 and V is TRBV5-5; 14 bases are shared with TRBD2. Germline CDR1 is SGHKS and CDR2 is YYEKEE (reference sequence). The CDR3 is 15 amino acids. V gave up 5 bases and J gave up 10 bases; unmatched junction bases: 8. The CDR3 here is CASRPTSGGAGEQFF. The CDR3 DNA reads TGTGCCAGCAGACCGACTAGCGGGGGGGCTGGAGAGCAGTTCTTC.

The gene calls are TRBV5-1 and TRBJ1-3; D not certain. This CDR3 has 16 residues. The V end was cut by 0 bases, the J end by 0 bases, with 10 bases between. Germline CDR1 and CDR2: SGHRS and YFSETQ. Here the CDR3 DNA reads TGCGCCAGCAGCTTGGGGCAAACCAACTCTGGAAACACCATATATTTT. The encoded protein is CASSLGQTNSGNTIYF.

The rearrangement uses TRBV15 and TRBJ2-7; tentative D call: TRBD1 (5 bases). Germline CDR1 reads LNHNV; CDR2 reads YYDKDF (reference sequence). With 6 bases removed from V and 2 bases from J, the gap between germline ends came to 14 bases. The CDR3 loop spans 14 amino acids. CDR3 in DNA: TGTGCCACCAGGTCGACAGACCCAACCTACGAGCAGTACTTC. The encoded protein is CATRSTDPTYEQYF. Variable domain in full (rest from reference TRBV15 and TRBJ2-7): DAMVIQNPRYQVTQFGKPVTLSCSQTLNHNVMYWYQQKSSQAPKLLFHYYDKDFNNEADTPDNFQSRRPNTSFCFLDIRSPGLGDTAMYLCATRSTDPTYEQYFGPGTRLTVT.

The rearrangement joins TRBV11-1 to TRBJ2-1, with TRBD1 matching over 11 bases. There are 15 residues in the CDR3. Germline CDR1 is SGHAT and CDR2 is FQDESV (reference sequence). Losses at the gene ends were 6 bases for V and 8 bases for J; bases not matched to a gene: 9. The CDR3 DNA is TGTGCCAGCAGTTCCGGGACAGGGGGAGGATATGAGCAGTTCTTC. This sequence encodes CASSSGTGGGYEQFF.

The rearrangement links TRBV6-6 to TRBJ1-2; D is undetermined. Trimming stripped 0 bases from V and 3 bases from J, with 11 bases between. Germline assignment: CDR1 MNHNY and CDR2 SVGAGI (reference sequence). The CDR3 is 15 residues long. CDR3 loop: CASSYSGDLDYGYTF. The CDR3 DNA follows: TGTGCCAGCAGTTACTCCGGGGATCTCGACTATGGCTACACCTTC.

The rearrangement uses TRBV27 and TRBJ2-2; 8 bases agree with TRBD2. Germline values: CDR1 MNHEY, CDR2 SMNVEV (reference sequence). V dropped 7 bases and J dropped 6; count of bases not matched to a gene: 4. The CDR3 contains 13 residues. The CDR3 protein is CASTSGGAGELFF. Written as DNA, the CDR3 is TGTGCCAGCACCTCCGGGGGGGCCGGGGAGCTGTTTTTT.

This clone was observed a single time. The V call is TRBV29-1, the J call TRBJ1-2; D remains ambiguous. This CDR3 spans 12 amino acids. The V gene's germline CDR1 is SQVTM and CDR2 ANQGSEA. The ends were cut back, 1 base at V and 13 bases at J, with 16 bases in the middle. CDR3 amino acids: CSVEASGSPGTF. The CDR3 DNA follows: TGCAGCGTTGAAGCTTCGGGGTCCCCCGGCACCTTC. Combining the CDR3 with reference TRBV29-1 and TRBJ1-2 gives the whole variable domain SAVISQKPSRDICQRGTSLTIQCQVDSQVTMMFWYRQQPGQSLTLIATANQGSEATYESGFVIDKFPISRPNLTFSTLTVSNMSPEDSSIYLCSVEASGSPGTFGSGTRLTVV.

The chain is built from TRBV6-5 and TRBJ2-5; 10 bases align to TRBD2. There are 16 residues in the CDR3. The V gene's germline CDR1 is MNHEY and CDR2 SVGAGI. V trimming: 0 bases; J trimming: 8 bases; junction bases outside the gene matches: 9. The CDR3 region is CASSYSRPSGGGTQYF. The CDR3 nucleotides read TGTGCCAGCAGTTACTCGAGGCCTAGCGGGGGAGGTACCCAGTACTTC.